These T cell receptor beta chains were read from a single sample in a study of blood T cell repertoires in COVID-19. Libraries were prepared by immunoSEQ multiplex PCR; TCRdb keeps only in-frame clonotypes and omits some of them. The repertoire holds 130,000 or so clones, with approximately 88% as singletons. The sequencing sample was made of peripheral blood. These receptors came from a woman aged 80 or over with acute or convalescent COVID-19. CDR3s include the opening cysteine and the closing phenylalanine or tryptophan. Fields, in order: V gene, clone size, J gene, D gene, CDR3 DNA, CDR3 protein. A D gene is named only where the DNA matches it firmly. Size is stated for part of the rows, as once, few or many counts, or as a class when the clone is expanded.

V: TRBV18
size: .
J: TRBJ2-4
D: .
DNA: TGTGCCAGCTCACGAACCGGGACACTAGCCAAAAACATTCAGTACTTC
CDR3: CASSRTGTLAKNIQYF

V: TRBV6-1
size: .
J: TRBJ1-5
D: .
DNA: TGTGCCAGCAGTGAATGGCGAGGGGGGGATCAGCCCCAGCATTTT
CDR3: CASSEWRGGDQPQHF

V: TRBV11-2
size: .
J: TRBJ2-7
D: TRBD2
DNA: TGTGCCAGCAGCTTAGGACTAGCGGGAGGTTACGAGCAGTACTTC
CDR3: CASSLGLAGGYEQYF

V: TRBV6-2/TRBV6-3
size: once
J: TRBJ2-5
D: TRBD2
DNA: TGTGCCAGCAGTTACTCGAAAGCGGGGGCCCTCAGCCAAGAGACCCAGTACTTC
CDR3: CASSYSKAGALSQETQYF

V: TRBV18
size: .
J: TRBJ2-7
D: .
DNA: TGTGCCAGCTCACCCCTACCCGACTTCTACGAGCAGTACTTC
CDR3: CASSPLPDFYEQYF

V: TRBV30
size: .
J: TRBJ2-5
D: .
DNA: TGTGCGCTTGGAGGAGCGGGTGGTCAAGAGACCCAGTACTTC
CDR3: CALGGAGGQETQYF

V: TRBV18
size: .
J: TRBJ1-6
D: TRBD1
DNA: TGTGCCAGCTCATCGAGACAGGGTCCGACCCTCCACTTT
CDR3: CASSSRQGPTLHF

V: TRBV13
size: .
J: TRBJ2-5
D: .
DNA: TGTGCCAGCAGCTTTCGTGGACAGCAAGAGACCCAGTACTTC
CDR3: CASSFRGQQETQYF

V: TRBV5-1
size: .
J: TRBJ1-1
D: .
DNA: TGCGCCAGCAGCTTGCTAGGAACCTCGGGCACTGAAGCTTTCTTT
CDR3: CASSLLGTSGTEAFF

V: TRBV5-4
size: .
J: TRBJ2-3
D: .
DNA: TGTGCCAGCAGCCCAGGCTCTCAGGATACGCAGTATTTT
CDR3: CASSPGSQDTQYF

V: TRBV7-8
size: .
J: TRBJ2-5
D: TRBD2
DNA: TGTGCCAGCAGCTTCGAGCGGGAGTGGCGGTCCCAGTACTTC
CDR3: CASSFEREWRSQYF

V: TRBV29-1
size: .
J: TRBJ2-7
D: TRBD1
DNA: TGCAGCGCCGGAACCGGGACAGGGGGCTACGAGCAGTACTTC
CDR3: CSAGTGTGGYEQYF

V: TRBV5-1
size: .
J: TRBJ2-2
D: .
DNA: TGCGCCAGCAGCGCAGGCGTAGCGAACACCGGGGAGCTGTTTTTT
CDR3: CASSAGVANTGELFF

V: TRBV18
size: .
J: TRBJ1-1
D: TRBD1
DNA: TGTGCCAGCTCACCACTAAGTACAGGGGGTAGCGCTGAAGCTTTCTTT
CDR3: CASSPLSTGGSAEAFF

V: TRBV7-9
size: .
J: TRBJ2-7
D: .
DNA: TGTGCCAGCAGCCCTAACAGGCGTGGCGAGCAGTACTTC
CDR3: CASSPNRRGEQYF

V: TRBV9
size: .
J: TRBJ2-3
D: TRBD2
DNA: TGTGCCAGCAGCCCAGGGACTAGCGGGAGTTTGACAGATACGCAGTATTTT
CDR3: CASSPGTSGSLTDTQYF

V: TRBV5-8
size: .
J: TRBJ2-7
D: .
DNA: TGTGCCAGCAGCTTGAGGAGGGCGACCTACGAGCAGTACTTC
CDR3: CASSLRRATYEQYF

V: TRBV7-2
size: .
J: TRBJ1-2
D: .
DNA: TGTGCCAGCAGCTTATACAAATATGGCTACACCTTC
CDR3: CASSLYKYGYTF

V: TRBV7-8
size: .
J: TRBJ1-1
D: .
DNA: TGTGCCAGCAGCTCGCCGCCCATTATTGGCCACACTGAAGCTTTCTTT
CDR3: CASSSPPIIGHTEAFF

V: TRBV5-4
size: .
J: TRBJ1-4
D: TRBD1
DNA: TGTGCCAGCAGCTGGGGACAGGGACAGCCCGCAACTAATGAAAAACTGTTTTTT
CDR3: CASSWGQGQPATNEKLFF

V: TRBV6-5
size: .
J: TRBJ2-7
D: .
DNA: TGTGCCAGCAGAGTAGGGGACAATCGAGTCTTC
CDR3: CASRVGDNRVF

V: TRBV5-6
size: .
J: TRBJ1-2
D: .
DNA: TGTGCCAGCAGCTTTCGGCGGCTCTTCTACGGCTACACCTTC
CDR3: CASSFRRLFYGYTF

V: TRBV5-6
size: .
J: TRBJ2-7
D: .
DNA: TGTGTCAGCAGCTCGCGACTCCTCCTTTACGAGCAGTACTTC
CDR3: CVSSSRLLLYEQYF

V: TRBV11-2
size: .
J: TRBJ2-5
D: .
DNA: TGTGCCAGCAGCTTAGGGGGTTGGGGCCGGTTTCAAGAGACCCAGTACTTC
CDR3: CASSLGGWGRFQETQYF

V: TRBV7-2
size: .
J: TRBJ1-2
D: .
DNA: TGTGCCAGCAGCAAAGACAGGCGATATGGCTACACCTTC
CDR3: CASSKDRRYGYTF

V: TRBV10-3
size: .
J: TRBJ2-2
D: .
DNA: TGTGCCATCAGAGGCAGGGACACCGGGGAGCTGTTTTTT
CDR3: CAIRGRDTGELFF

V: TRBV12-5
size: .
J: TRBJ1-5
D: TRBD1
DNA: TGTGCTAGTGCCCAACAGGGGAGCAATCAGCCCCAGCATTTT
CDR3: CASAQQGSNQPQHF

V: TRBV5-6
size: .
J: TRBJ2-7
D: TRBD2
DNA: TGTGCCAGCAGTACCGGGACTATCTTCTACGAGCAGTACTTC
CDR3: CASSTGTIFYEQYF

V: TRBV7-2
size: few
J: TRBJ2-1
D: .
DNA: TGTGCCAGCAGCTTATCAGGGTATGGCAATGAGCAGTTCTTC
CDR3: CASSLSGYGNEQFF

V: TRBV9
size: .
J: TRBJ2-2
D: .
DNA: TGTGCCAGCAGCCCCGGCGAGGGTCCCTCCACCGGGGAGCTGTTTTTT
CDR3: CASSPGEGPSTGELFF

V: TRBV9
size: .
J: TRBJ2-3
D: TRBD2
DNA: TGTGCCAGCAGCATGACGGGACTAGCGGGGGTTACTAGCACAGATACGCAGTATTTT
CDR3: CASSMTGLAGVTSTDTQYF

V: TRBV5-1
size: once
J: TRBJ1-2
D: .
DNA: TGCGCCAGCAGCTTACAGGAGAACTATGGCTACACCTTC
CDR3: CASSLQENYGYTF

V: TRBV5-1
size: once
J: TRBJ2-3
D: TRBD2
DNA: TGCGCCAGCAGCTTGGCCGGTCGAACTAGCGGGAGCTATCACACAGATACGCAGTATTTT
CDR3: CASSLAGRTSGSYHTDTQYF

V: TRBV6-2/TRBV6-3
size: .
J: TRBJ2-7
D: .
DNA: TGTGCCAGCAGCCAGAACTTAAAGCGCTCCTACGAGCAGTACTTC
CDR3: CASSQNLKRSYEQYF

V: TRBV4-3
size: .
J: TRBJ2-1
D: .
DNA: TGCGCCAGCAGCCAAGATAGGGAGAATGAGCAGTTCTTC
CDR3: CASSQDRENEQFF

V: TRBV5-4
size: .
J: TRBJ1-4
D: .
DNA: TGTGCCAGCTCCCCCGGGACACTGGGGGAAAAACTGTTTTTT
CDR3: CASSPGTLGEKLFF

V: TRBV4-3
size: .
J: TRBJ1-3
D: .
DNA: TGCGCCAGCAGCCAAGAAGCACAGGGATCTGGAAACACCATATATTTT
CDR3: CASSQEAQGSGNTIYF

V: TRBV5-4
size: .
J: TRBJ2-7
D: .
DNA: TGTGCCAGCAGCCCGGAGGGCGTCTACGAGCAGTACTTC
CDR3: CASSPEGVYEQYF

V: TRBV19
size: .
J: TRBJ1-2
D: .
DNA: TGTGCCAGTAGTCCTCGGGACACCGTCTATGGCTACACCTTC
CDR3: CASSPRDTVYGYTF

V: TRBV7-2
size: .
J: TRBJ2-1
D: TRBD2
DNA: TGTGCCAGCAGCTTAGATGCGGGGGGTCACAATGAGCAGTTCTTC
CDR3: CASSLDAGGHNEQFF

V: TRBV7-2
size: once
J: TRBJ2-3
D: .
DNA: TGTGCCAGCAGATTAGACCCAGGCTCAGCAGATACGCAGTATTTT
CDR3: CASRLDPGSADTQYF

V: TRBV5-6
size: few
J: TRBJ2-1
D: TRBD1
DNA: TGTGCCAGCAGCTCCGGGACAGGGGTCGGCAATGAGCAGTTCTTC
CDR3: CASSSGTGVGNEQFF

V: TRBV11-2
size: .
J: TRBJ2-2
D: TRBD1
DNA: TGTGCCAGCAGCTCTTTAACAGGGGTCGGCACCGGGGAGCTGTTTTTT
CDR3: CASSSLTGVGTGELFF

V: TRBV6-2/TRBV6-3
size: .
J: TRBJ1-5
D: .
DNA: TGTGCCAGCAGTTCGGCCGGACATAGCAATCAGCCCCAGCATTTT
CDR3: CASSSAGHSNQPQHF

V: TRBV6-5
size: .
J: TRBJ1-2
D: .
DNA: TGTGCCAGCAGTCCCGACAGCTTAGCTAACTATGGCTACACCTTC
CDR3: CASSPDSLANYGYTF

V: TRBV7-7
size: .
J: TRBJ2-3
D: TRBD1
DNA: TGTGCCAGCAGCCCTTTACAGGGGGCAAGAGATACGCAGTATTTT
CDR3: CASSPLQGARDTQYF

V: TRBV27
size: .
J: TRBJ2-7
D: TRBD2
DNA: TGTGCCAGCAAAGTAGGGACTAGCGAAACCTACGAGCAGTACTTC
CDR3: CASKVGTSETYEQYF

V: TRBV27
size: once
J: TRBJ2-5
D: TRBD1
DNA: TGTGCCAGCAGGGGGACAGGGGCGGAGACCCAGTACTTC
CDR3: CASRGTGAETQYF

V: TRBV6-5
size: .
J: TRBJ1-2
D: .
DNA: TGTGCCAGCAGTTACAGGGGAAGCTACTATGGCTACACCTTC
CDR3: CASSYRGSYYGYTF

V: TRBV15
size: .
J: TRBJ2-4
D: .
DNA: TGTGCCACCAGCAGAGATTGGGGCAGACGTGGGAACATTCAGTACTTC
CDR3: CATSRDWGRRGNIQYF

V: TRBV5-1
size: .
J: TRBJ2-6
D: TRBD1
DNA: TGCGCCAGCAGCTTGGGGGGACAGGGCCTGCTCAACGTCCTGACTTTC
CDR3: CASSLGGQGLLNVLTF

V: TRBV5-1
size: .
J: TRBJ2-2
D: TRBD1
DNA: TGCGCCAGCAGCTTGGGTAGACAGGGTTACCGGCCTACCGGGGAGCTGTTTTTT
CDR3: CASSLGRQGYRPTGELFF

V: TRBV9
size: once
J: TRBJ2-5
D: .
DNA: TGTGCCAGCAGCGGCCGGACAACCGGTGGCGAGACCCAGTACTTC
CDR3: CASSGRTTGGETQYF

V: TRBV5-6
size: .
J: TRBJ2-7
D: TRBD2
DNA: TGTGCCAGCAGCCGGGGGGGGCCCTACGAGCAGTACTTC
CDR3: CASSRGGPYEQYF